This TCR beta chain was sequenced in a study of blood T cell repertoires in COVID-19. For the study at large: There were acute and convalescent COVID-19 samples, and they came from the United States, Italy and Spain.

CDR1 SGHVS and CDR2 FQNEAQ come from the germline V gene. The CDR3 runs to 17 residues. J gave up 0 bases and V 6 bases, and 8 bases lay outside the gene matches. Authors' analysis steps: How many nucleated cells were present was estimated from reference gene primer amplification. Clones were read by immunoSEQ multiplex PCR, and TCRdb kept only the in-frame ones, dropping some. V and J calls and clone size come straight from that table; D and trimming were deduced from the DNA. This table holds approximately 97,000 clones, approximately 90% found once. The sequenced sample was peripheral blood. The clonotype comes from a man aged 55 to 70 with acute or convalescent COVID-19. This chain uses TRBV7-8 with TRBJ1-5; TRBD1 aligns across 10 bases. The CDR3 sequence: CASRADRGFYSNQPQHF. Written as DNA, the CDR3 is TGTGCCAGCAGGGCGGACAGGGGGTTTTATAGCAATCAGCCCCAGCATTTT.